These 31 T cell receptor beta chains were all obtained from the same sample, sequenced in a study of glioma-infiltrating T cells after dendritic cell vaccination. As for time point: after dendritic cell vaccination, including at tumor progression/relapse. Data came from immunoSEQ multiplex PCR; TCRdb stores just in-frame clones and leaves some out. This table holds tens of thousands of clones, roughly 80% found once. The sequencing used blood, collected after dendritic cell vaccination. These receptors were taken from a human donor with glioblastoma.

This chain connects TRBV19 to TRBJ2-7; D might be TRBD2 (6 bases). The germline CDR1 and CDR2 sequences are LNHDA and SQIVND (reference sequence). V was cut by 1 base and J by 7 bases, with 14 bases left in between. The CDR3 runs 14 residues. CDR3 nucleotide sequence: TGTGCCAGTAGTATAGGGCCCTCGGGAGCTGAGCAGTACTTC. This translates into CASSIGPSGAEQYF.

This chain joins TRBV27 and TRBJ1-5; D remains ambiguous. V dropped 3 bases and J dropped 10 bases, with 10 bases sitting between them. CDR3 length: 12 residues. Germline CDR1 and CDR2: MNHEY and SMNVEV (reference sequence). For the CDR3, the DNA is TGTGCCAGCAGTTTGAAGGAGGGCCCCCAGCATTTT. Translating gives CASSLKEGPQHF.

This clone was detected only a few times. This rearrangement joins TRBV5-6 to TRBJ1-5; 12 nucleotides line up with TRBD1. With V trimmed by 5 bases and J by 7 bases, 10 bases remained unmatched. Per germline, CDR1 SGHDT and CDR2 YYEEEE. This CDR3 is built from 16 residues. The CDR3 coding sequence is TGTGCCAGCAGTCGATATGGGACAGGGGGCCACCAGCCCCAGCATTTT. Its protein is CASSRYGTGGHQPQHF.

This clone was observed a handful of times. The V and J genes are TRBV9 and TRBJ2-1; TRBD2 matches 12 bases. V lost 2 bases and J lost 8; bases outside the gene matches: 2. The CDR3 runs 14 residues. The germline CDR1 and CDR2 sequences are SGDLS and YYNGEE. The CDR3 loop is CASSVTSGGYEQFF. For the CDR3, the DNA is TGTGCCAGCAGCGTCACTAGCGGGGGGTATGAGCAGTTCTTC. The full variable domain, rest sourced from reference TRBV9 and TRBJ2-1, is DSGVTQTPKHLITATGQRVTLRCSPRSGDLSVYWYQQSLDQGLQFLIQYYNGEERAKGNILERFSAQQFPDLHSELNLSSLELGDSALYFCASSVTSGGYEQFFGPGTRLTVL.

J is TRBJ2-1 and V is TRBV5-6; weak D call: TRBD2 (6 bases). The CDR3 is 14 amino acids. V was shortened by 4 bases and J by 3 bases, with 11 bases between the two germline ends. The germline CDR1 and CDR2 sequences are SGHDT and YYEEEE. The CDR3 region has the DNA TGTGCCAGCAGCGGCCCGGGACTCTACAATGAGCAGTTCTTC. Amino acids: CASSGPGLYNEQFF.

The J gene is TRBJ2-1, the V gene TRBV7-8; 7 nucleotides line up with TRBD2. The CDR3 has 15 amino acids. Trimming took 2 bases from V and 5 from J; bases not matched to a gene: 6. The germline gives CDR1 SGHVS, CDR2 FQNEAQ. The CDR3 coding sequence is TGTGCCAGCAGCTTATTGGGGGGGGTTAACAATGAGCAGTTCTTC. It specifies CASSLLGGVNNEQFF.

The CDR3 DNA reads TGCAGCGTTAGGGACAGGGACTCCTACGAGCAGTACTTC. This gives the protein CSVRDRDSYEQYF. The chain employs TRBV29-1 and TRBJ2-7, with TRBD1 matching 9 bases. The ends lost 5 bases at V and 0 bases at J; junction bases unmatched: 2. Germline assignment: CDR1 SQVTM and CDR2 ANQGSEA. CDR3 size: 13 residues.

The CDR3 bases are TGTGCCAGCAGCTTGCCGGGGGGGCTGGAGACCCAGTACTTC. Protein sequence: CASSLPGGLETQYF. The V gene is TRBV5-8, the J gene TRBJ2-5; 8 bases align to TRBD2. CDR3 length: 14 residues. Germline values: CDR1 SGHTS, CDR2 YDEGEE. With 1 base clipped from V and 5 bases from J, the junction kept 4 bases outside the gene matches.

The chain is built from TRBV5-1 and TRBJ1-2; tentative D call: TRBD1 (5 bases). This CDR3 comprises 14 residues. Germline V lookup: CDR1 SGHRS, CDR2 YFSETQ. The V end lost 4 bases, the J end lost 4 bases, and 14 bases lay between the germline ends. Written as DNA, the CDR3 is TGCGCCAGCAGCCCGGGACTGAACCTCTATGGCTACACCTTC. It is translated as CASSPGLNLYGYTF.

The J gene is TRBJ1-2, the V gene TRBV11-1, with TRBD1 matching over 7 bases. The germline V gene has CDR1 SGHAT and CDR2 FQDESV (reference sequence). The ends lost 3 bases at V and 8 bases at J; junction bases unmatched: 3. The CDR3 contains 12 residues. CDR3 in DNA: TGTGCCAGCAGCTTGACAGGGCCCGGCTACACCTTC. Amino acid sequence: CASSLTGPGYTF.

This chain joins TRBV7-9 and TRBJ1-3, with D perhaps TRBD1 (6 bases). Germline V CDR1 and CDR2: SEHNR, FQNEAQ (reference sequence). The CDR3 totals 15 residues. Trimming cost V 5 bases and J 4 bases, with 15 bases left between them. For the CDR3, the DNA is TGTGCCAGCAGCCCTACAGGGTCTCTCGGAAACACCATATATTTT. Translated, it gives CASSPTGSLGNTIYF.

J is TRBJ1-2 and V is TRBV30; D may be TRBD1 (6 bases). V lost 0 bases, J lost 8 bases, and 16 bases lay in between. The CDR3 runs to 14 residues. Germline V gives CDR1 GTSNPN, CDR2 SVGIG (reference sequence). The CDR3 reads CAWSVPTGTGGYTF. The CDR3 coding sequence is TGTGCCTGGAGTGTACCCACAGGGACGGGGGGCTACACCTTC. Combining the CDR3 with reference TRBV30 and TRBJ1-2 gives the whole variable domain SQTIHQWPATLVQPVGSPLSLECTVEGTSNPNLYWYRQAAGRGLQLLFYSVGIGQISSEVPQNLSASRPQDRQFILSSKKLLLSDSGFYLCAWSVPTGTGGYTFGSGTRLTVV.

The J gene is TRBJ1-1, the V gene TRBV4-1, with 9 bases identical to TRBD1. Trimming at V came to 2 bases and at J to 2 bases, leaving 0 bases not matched to a gene. Germline V gives CDR1 MGHRA, CDR2 YSYEKL. The CDR3 runs to 14 residues. CDR3 coding DNA: TGCGCCAGCAGCCAAACAGGGGGCAACACTGAAGCTTTCTTT. Its protein is CASSQTGGNTEAFF.

The chain employs TRBV5-1 and TRBJ1-4; TRBD1 matches at 9 bases. The V and J ends lost 3 bases and 7 bases, in that order; junction bases with no gene match: 4. Germline CDR1 and CDR2: SGHRS and YFSETQ. This CDR3 comprises 14 residues. This CDR3 is CASSWDRASEKLFF. Here the CDR3 DNA reads TGCGCCAGCAGCTGGGACAGGGCGAGTGAAAAACTGTTTTTT.

The J gene is TRBJ2-2, the V gene TRBV10-1; 7 bases fit TRBD1. The CDR3 is 16 residues long. J gave up 0 bases and V 3 bases, and 4 bases lay outside the gene matches. Germline loops: CDR1 WNHNN, CDR2 SYGVQD (reference sequence). For the CDR3, the DNA is TGCGCCAGCAGTGAACGGGACAGCTCGAACACCGGGGAGCTGTTTTTT. The encoded protein is CASSERDSSNTGELFF.

This clone was detected once. Other DNA variants within this sample encode the same CDR3. The V gene is TRBV2, the J gene TRBJ2-5, with 8 bases fitting TRBD1. J gave up 0 bases and V 8 bases, and 5 bases lay outside the gene matches. Germline V lookup: CDR1 SNHLY, CDR2 FYNNEI. The CDR3 runs 14 residues. The CDR3 nucleotides are TGTGCCAGCGGGCAGGGGGCGAACCAAGAGACCCAGTACTTC. It yields the protein CASGQGANQETQYF.

This clone was counted once. The chain combines TRBV4-2 with TRBJ1-2; perhaps TRBD1 as D (5 bases). The CDR3 loop spans 15 amino acids. Germline V gene sequence: CDR1 LGHNA, CDR2 YNFKEQ. The V and J ends lost 0 bases and 3 bases respectively, with 11 bases between them. CDR3 bases: TGTGCCAGCAGCCAAGAAAGGGGTAAAGACTATGGCTACACCTTC. Protein: CASSQERGKDYGYTF.

The chain is built from TRBV30 and TRBJ1-6; 8 positions agree with TRBD1. The CDR3 extends over 12 amino acids. The trim removed 7 bases at V and 9 bases at J, leaving 5 bases unmatched. Germline CDR1 GTSNPN, CDR2 SVGIG (reference sequence). CDR3 bases: TGTGCCTCTGACAGGGGTGGTTCACCCCTCCACTTT. Amino acid sequence: CASDRGGSPLHF.

The chain is built from TRBV6-6 and TRBJ1-2; weak D call: TRBD1 (6 bases). Germline V lookup: CDR1 MNHNY, CDR2 SVGAGI (reference sequence). V dropped 8 bases and J dropped 4 bases, with 14 bases sitting between them. CDR3 length: 13 amino acids. The CDR3 nucleotides are TGTGCCAGCGAGAGGGGGGGCTCCTATGGCTACACCTTC. It is translated as CASERGGSYGYTF.

The rearrangement joins TRBV7-8 to TRBJ1-5, with 7 bases aligning to TRBD1. The CDR3 is made up of 16 amino acids. The J segment lost 1 base and the V segment lost 6 bases, leaving 9 bases of the junction unmatched. CDR1 is SGHVS and CDR2 is FQNEAQ in the germline V gene. The CDR3 DNA sequence: TGTGCCAGCAGTCTGACCAGGGGGGAAAGCAATCAGCCCCAGCATTTT. Amino acid sequence: CASSLTRGESNQPQHF.

This clone was seen once. The chain joins TRBV7-2 to TRBJ1-2; maybe TRBD1 (5 bases). The V and J ends lost 5 bases and 4 bases respectively, with 20 bases between them. The CDR3 is made up of 16 amino acids. Germline loops: CDR1 SGHTA, CDR2 FQGNSA. CDR3 residues: CASSPQGIGVGYGYTF. CDR3 DNA sequence: TGTGCCAGCAGCCCCCAGGGTATAGGGGTAGGCTATGGCTACACCTTC. Drawing the rest from reference TRBV7-2 and TRBJ1-2, the complete variable domain is GAGVSQSPSNKVTEKGKDVELRCDPISGHTALYWYRQSLGQGLEFLIYFQGNSAPDKSGLPSDRFSAERTGGSVSTLTIQRTQQEDSAVYLCASSPQGIGVGYGYTFGSGTRLTVV.

The chain recombines TRBV4-2 with TRBJ2-1; tentatively, D is TRBD2 (6 bases). Trimming pared 5 bases from V and 2 bases from J, leaving 16 bases between. Germline lookup yields CDR1 LGHNA and CDR2 YNFKEQ. The CDR3 covers 16 residues. CDR3 coding DNA: TGTGCCAGCAGCGCCCAGGTAGCGGTTCCCTACAATGAGCAGTTCTTC. This gives the protein CASSAQVAVPYNEQFF.

The chain recombines TRBV14 with TRBJ1-2, with D perhaps matching TRBD1 (5 bases). This CDR3 comprises 14 residues. V lost 2 bases, J lost 9 bases, and 16 bases lay in between. In germline, CDR1 is SGHDN, CDR2 FVKESK. The CDR3 nucleotides are TGTGCCAGCAGCCAAAGTGGGGGGATTAGGAGCTACACCTTC. This sequence encodes CASSQSGGIRSYTF.

The chain links TRBV30 to TRBJ1-2, with D tentatively TRBD1 (5 bases). The CDR3 spans 12 residues. The germline V and J ends were trimmed by 0 bases and 7 bases, with 9 bases remaining between them. CDR1 and CDR2 (germline): GTSNPN, SVGIG (reference sequence). CDR3 amino acids: CAWSVNRSGYTF. The CDR3 nucleotides read TGTGCCTGGAGTGTAAACAGGTCTGGCTACACCTTC.

This chain uses TRBV2 with TRBJ1-1; no clear D gene. Germline CDR1 reads SNHLY; CDR2 reads FYNNEI. The ends were cut back, 7 bases at V and 10 bases at J, with 13 bases in the middle. The CDR3 has 11 residues. CDR3 loop: CASKEGLGAFF. The CDR3 DNA is TGTGCCAGCAAGGAGGGTCTAGGAGCTTTCTTT.

Worth noting for this clone: An end of the junction differs from the germline gene, which may be a read error. The chain employs TRBV9 and TRBJ2-3, with D tentatively TRBD1 (7 bases). The CDR3 consists of 16 residues. CDR1 is SGDLS and CDR2 is YYNGEE in the germline V gene. The CDR3: CASNVGGGTYTDTQYF. DNA of the CDR3: TGTGCCAGCAACGTAGGGGGCGGGACCTACACAGATACGCAGTATTTT.

The rearrangement links TRBV30 to TRBJ1-1; unclear D gene. Trimming stripped 4 bases from V and 0 bases from J, with 9 bases between. This CDR3 comprises 13 residues. Germline V gene data show CDR1 as GTSNPN and CDR2 as SVGIG (reference sequence). The chain's CDR3 is CAWTDIMNTEAFF. The CDR3 DNA reads as TGTGCCTGGACTGACATCATGAACACTGAAGCTTTCTTT. The entire variable domain, with the rest obtained from reference TRBV30 and TRBJ1-1, is as follows: SQTIHQWPATLVQPVGSPLSLECTVEGTSNPNLYWYRQAAGRGLQLLFYSVGIGQISSEVPQNLSASRPQDRQFILSSKKLLLSDSGFYLCAWTDIMNTEAFFGQGTRLTVV.

This sequence joins TRBV11-3 and TRBJ1-1, with 11 bases fitting TRBD1. Looked up from germline, CDR1 is SGHNT and CDR2 is YENEEA. V shed 4 bases and J 5 bases; nucleotides not matched to a gene: 3. The CDR3 sequence is 14 residues long. For the CDR3, the DNA is TGTGCCAGCAGCTGGACAGGGGGCGAAACTGAAGCTTTCTTT. This translates into CASSWTGGETEAFF.

The chain links TRBV2 to TRBJ1-4; tentatively, D is TRBD1 (6 bases). V was shortened by 8 bases and J by 8 bases, with 15 bases between the two germline ends. Germline values: CDR1 SNHLY, CDR2 FYNNEI. This CDR3 comprises 13 residues. The CDR3 region is CASSREGGEKLFF. The DNA for the CDR3 is TGTGCCAGCTCGCGGGAGGGGGGCGAAAAACTGTTTTTT.

The V gene is TRBV2, the J gene TRBJ2-4; TRBD1 matches at 11 bases. The CDR3 sequence is 19 residues long. V was pared by 6 bases and J by 1 base, with 14 bases of the junction left unmatched. Germline lookup yields CDR1 SNHLY and CDR2 FYNNEI. The CDR3 spells CASRGRDRGAEAAKNIQYF. The CDR3, as DNA: TGTGCCAGCAGGGGCCGGGACAGGGGGGCGGAGGCGGCCAAAAACATTCAGTACTTC.

The V and J genes are TRBV27 and TRBJ1-1, with D perhaps matching TRBD1 (6 bases). The CDR3 loop spans 14 amino acids. Germline CDR1 MNHEY, CDR2 SMNVEV (reference sequence). V was cut by 8 bases and J by 3 bases, with 16 bases left in between. CDR3 residues: CASSAGVYYTEAFF. CDR3 nucleotide sequence: TGTGCCAGCTCGGCAGGGGTGTATTACACTGAAGCTTTCTTT.